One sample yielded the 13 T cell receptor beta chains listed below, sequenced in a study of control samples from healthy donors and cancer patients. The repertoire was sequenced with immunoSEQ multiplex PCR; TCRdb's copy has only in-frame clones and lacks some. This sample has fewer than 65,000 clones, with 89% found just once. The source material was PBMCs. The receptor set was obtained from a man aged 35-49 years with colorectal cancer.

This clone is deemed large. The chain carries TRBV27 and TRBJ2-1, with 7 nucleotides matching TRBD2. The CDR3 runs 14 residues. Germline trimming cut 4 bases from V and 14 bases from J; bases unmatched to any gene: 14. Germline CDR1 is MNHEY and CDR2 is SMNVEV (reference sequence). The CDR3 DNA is TGTGCCAGCAGTTCTGGTTGGGGGGGGACTTCCGAGTTCTTC. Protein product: CASSSGWGGTSEFF.

As DNA, the CDR3 is TGTGCCAGCAGCTCCGGGACCCCGTCCTACAATGAGCAGTTCTTC. Translation: CASSSGTPSYNEQFF. This chain connects TRBV6-2 or TRBV6-3 to TRBJ2-1, with D tentatively TRBD1 or TRBD2 (5 bases each). Trimming pared 6 bases from V and 1 base from J, leaving 13 bases between. This CDR3 spans 15 amino acids. The germline V gene has CDR1 MNHEY and CDR2 SVGEGT.

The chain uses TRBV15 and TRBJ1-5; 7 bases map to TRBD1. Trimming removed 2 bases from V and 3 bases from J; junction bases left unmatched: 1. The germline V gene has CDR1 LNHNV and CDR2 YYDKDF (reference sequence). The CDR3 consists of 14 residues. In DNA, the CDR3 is TGTGCCACCAGCAGACAGGGGGTCAATCAGCCCCAGCATTTT. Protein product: CATSRQGVNQPQHF.

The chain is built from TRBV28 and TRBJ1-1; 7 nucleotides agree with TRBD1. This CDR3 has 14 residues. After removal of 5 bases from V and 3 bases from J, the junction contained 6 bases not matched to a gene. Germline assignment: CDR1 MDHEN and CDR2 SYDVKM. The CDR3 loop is CASSQEQGYTEAFF. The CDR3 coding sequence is TGTGCCAGCAGTCAAGAACAGGGGTACACTGAAGCTTTCTTT.

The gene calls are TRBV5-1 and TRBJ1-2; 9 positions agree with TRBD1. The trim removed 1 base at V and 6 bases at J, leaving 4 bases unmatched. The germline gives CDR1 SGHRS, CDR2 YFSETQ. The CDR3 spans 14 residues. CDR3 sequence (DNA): TGCGCCAGCAGCTTGCCCCGGGACAGGGATGGCTACACCTTC. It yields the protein CASSLPRDRDGYTF.

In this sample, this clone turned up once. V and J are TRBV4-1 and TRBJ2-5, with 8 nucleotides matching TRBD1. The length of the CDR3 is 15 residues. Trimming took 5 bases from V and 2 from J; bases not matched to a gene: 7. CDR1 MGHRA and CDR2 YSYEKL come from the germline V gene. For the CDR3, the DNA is TGCGCCAGCAGCGCGAGGACAGGGTTACAAGAGACCCAGTACTTC. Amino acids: CASSARTGLQETQYF.

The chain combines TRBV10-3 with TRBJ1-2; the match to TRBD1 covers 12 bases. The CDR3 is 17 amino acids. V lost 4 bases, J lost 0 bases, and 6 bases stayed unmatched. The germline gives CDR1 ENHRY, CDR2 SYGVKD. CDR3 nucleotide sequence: TGTGCCATCAGTGTCAGGGACAGGGGGCGCACTAACTATGGCTACACCTTC. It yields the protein CAISVRDRGRTNYGYTF.

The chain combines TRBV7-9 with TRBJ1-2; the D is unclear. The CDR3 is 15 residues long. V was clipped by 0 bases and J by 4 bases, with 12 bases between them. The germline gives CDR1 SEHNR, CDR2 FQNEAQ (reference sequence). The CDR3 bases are TGTGCCAGCAGCTTAGCTGAGATGCAGAGCTATGGCTACACCTTC. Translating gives CASSLAEMQSYGYTF.

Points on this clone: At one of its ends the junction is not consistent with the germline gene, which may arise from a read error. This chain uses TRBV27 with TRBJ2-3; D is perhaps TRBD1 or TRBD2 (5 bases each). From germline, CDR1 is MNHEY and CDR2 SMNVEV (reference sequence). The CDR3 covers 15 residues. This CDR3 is CATSGTNLGTDTQYF. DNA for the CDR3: TGTGCCACCAGTGGGACCAACCTCGGTACAGATACGCAGTATTTT.

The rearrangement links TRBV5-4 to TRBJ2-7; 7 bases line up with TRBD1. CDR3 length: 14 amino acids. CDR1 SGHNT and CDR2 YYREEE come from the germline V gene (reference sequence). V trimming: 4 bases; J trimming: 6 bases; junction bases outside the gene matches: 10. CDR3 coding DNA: TGTGCCAGCAGCGGAATAGGGACAGACATCGAGCAGTACTTC. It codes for CASSGIGTDIEQYF. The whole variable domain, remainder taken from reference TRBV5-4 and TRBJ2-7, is ETGVTQSPTHLIKTRGQQVTLRCSSQSGHNTVSWYQQALGQGPQFIFQYYREEENGRGNFPPRFSGLQFPNYSSELNVNALELDDSALYLCASSGIGTDIEQYFGPGTRLTVT.

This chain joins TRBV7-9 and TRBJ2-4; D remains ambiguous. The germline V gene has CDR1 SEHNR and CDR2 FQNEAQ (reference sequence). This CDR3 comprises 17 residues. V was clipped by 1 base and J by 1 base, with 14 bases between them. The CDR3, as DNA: TGTGCCAGCAGCTTAGTATCAGGTGGGCCTGCCAAAAACATTCAGTACTTC. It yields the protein CASSLVSGGPAKNIQYF.

CDR3 protein: CASGPRGPGTSGIEQFF. For the CDR3, the DNA is TGTGCTAGTGGCCCGCGGGGGCCCGGGACTAGCGGCATTGAGCAGTTCTTC. V usage is TRBV12-5 and J usage is TRBJ2-1, with 11 bases aligning to TRBD2. The CDR3 has 17 amino acids. Germline V CDR1 and CDR2: LGHNT, FRNRAP. J gave up 9 bases and V 6 bases, and 16 bases lay outside the gene matches.

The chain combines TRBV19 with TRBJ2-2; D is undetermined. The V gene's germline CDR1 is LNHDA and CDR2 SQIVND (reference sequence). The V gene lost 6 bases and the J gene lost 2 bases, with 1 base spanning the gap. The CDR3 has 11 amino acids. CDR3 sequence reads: CASRNTGELFF. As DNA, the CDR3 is TGTGCCAGTAGAAACACCGGGGAGCTGTTTTTT. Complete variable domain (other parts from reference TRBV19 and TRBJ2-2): DGGITQSPKYLFRKEGQNVTLSCEQNLNHDAMYWYRQDPGQGLRLIYYSQIVNDFQKGDIAEGYSVSREKKESFPLTVTSAQKNPTAFYLCASRNTGELFFGEGSRLTVL.